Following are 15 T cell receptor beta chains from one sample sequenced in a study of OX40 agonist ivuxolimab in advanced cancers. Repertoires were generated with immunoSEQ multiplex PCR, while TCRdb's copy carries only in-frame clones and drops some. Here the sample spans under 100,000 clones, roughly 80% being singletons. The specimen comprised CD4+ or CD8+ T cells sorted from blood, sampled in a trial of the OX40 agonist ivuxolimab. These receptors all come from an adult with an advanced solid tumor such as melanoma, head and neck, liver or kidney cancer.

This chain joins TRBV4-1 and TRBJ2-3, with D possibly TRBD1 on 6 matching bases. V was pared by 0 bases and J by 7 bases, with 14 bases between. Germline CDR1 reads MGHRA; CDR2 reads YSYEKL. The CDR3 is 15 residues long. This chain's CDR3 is CASSQEGQGRNTQYF. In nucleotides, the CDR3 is TGCGCCAGCAGCCAAGAAGGGCAGGGGCGGAATACGCAGTATTTT.

This chain's CDR3 is CASSLVAGSSTDTQYF. As DNA, the CDR3 is TGTGCCAGCAGCTTAGTCGCAGGGTCAAGCACAGATACGCAGTATTTT. The chain links TRBV7-6 to TRBJ2-3, with D possibly being TRBD1 (5 bases). Germline CDR1 is SGHVS and CDR2 is FNYEAQ. The CDR3 has 16 residues. With 1 base removed from V and 0 bases from J, the gap between germline ends came to 11 bases.

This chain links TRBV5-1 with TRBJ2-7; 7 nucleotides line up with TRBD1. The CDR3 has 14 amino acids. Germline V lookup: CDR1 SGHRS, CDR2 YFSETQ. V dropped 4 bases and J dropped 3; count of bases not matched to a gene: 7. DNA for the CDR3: TGCGCCAGCAGCGGTGGGGACAGCTACTACGAGCAGTACTTC. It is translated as CASSGGDSYYEQYF.

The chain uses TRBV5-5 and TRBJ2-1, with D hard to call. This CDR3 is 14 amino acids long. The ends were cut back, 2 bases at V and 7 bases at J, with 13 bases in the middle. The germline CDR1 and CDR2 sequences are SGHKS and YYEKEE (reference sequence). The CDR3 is CASSFRAVSNEQFF. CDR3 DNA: TGTGCCAGCAGCTTTCGCGCAGTCTCAAATGAGCAGTTCTTC.

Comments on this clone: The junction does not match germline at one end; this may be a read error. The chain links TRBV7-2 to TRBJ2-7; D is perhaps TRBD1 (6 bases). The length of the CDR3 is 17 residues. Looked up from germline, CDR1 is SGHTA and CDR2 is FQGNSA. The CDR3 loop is CASSQEMLGASSYEQYF. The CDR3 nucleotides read TGCGCCAGCAGCCAAGAAATGTTGGGGGCCAGCTCCTACGAGCAGTACTTC.

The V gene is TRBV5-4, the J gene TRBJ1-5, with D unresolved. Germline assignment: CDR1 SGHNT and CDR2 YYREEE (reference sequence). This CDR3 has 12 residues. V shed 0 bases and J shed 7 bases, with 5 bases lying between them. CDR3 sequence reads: CASSLDSQPQHF. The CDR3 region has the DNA TGTGCCAGCAGCTTGGACAGCCAGCCCCAGCATTTT.

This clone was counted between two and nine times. Here the CDR3 reads CASSLAGRYEQYF. The DNA for the CDR3 is TGTGCCAGCAGCTTAGCCGGGAGATACGAGCAGTACTTC. The chain recombines TRBV7-9 with TRBJ2-7; the D gene is possibly TRBD2 (6 bases). V was pared by 0 bases and J by 4 bases, with 7 bases between. The germline gives CDR1 SEHNR, CDR2 FQNEAQ (reference sequence). CDR3 size: 13 residues.

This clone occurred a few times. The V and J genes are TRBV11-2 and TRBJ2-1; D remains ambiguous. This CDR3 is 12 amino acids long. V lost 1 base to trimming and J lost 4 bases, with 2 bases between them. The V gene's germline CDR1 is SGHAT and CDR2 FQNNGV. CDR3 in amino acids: CASSLGYNEQFF. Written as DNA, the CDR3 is TGTGCCAGCAGCTTAGGATACAATGAGCAGTTCTTC.

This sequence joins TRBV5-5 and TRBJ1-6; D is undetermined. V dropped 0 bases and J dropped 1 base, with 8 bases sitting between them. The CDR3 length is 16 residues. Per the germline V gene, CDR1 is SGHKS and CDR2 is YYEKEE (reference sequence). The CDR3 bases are TGTGCCAGCAGCTTGGTGAAGGTTTCCTATAATTCACCCCTCCACTTT. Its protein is CASSLVKVSYNSPLHF.

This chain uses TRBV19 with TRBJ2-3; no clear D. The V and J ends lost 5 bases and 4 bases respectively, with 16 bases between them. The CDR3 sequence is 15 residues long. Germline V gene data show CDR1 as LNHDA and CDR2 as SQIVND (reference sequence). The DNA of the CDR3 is TGTGCCAGTAGTCCGCGATCACAAGGCGCAGATACGCAGTATTTT. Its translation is CASSPRSQGADTQYF.

CDR3 sequence: CASSQDRGYTEAFF. CDR3 coding DNA: TGTGCCAGCAGTCAGGACAGGGGATACACTGAAGCTTTCTTT. The chain is built from TRBV6-6 and TRBJ1-1; TRBD1 matches at 9 bases. J gave up 3 bases and V 5 bases, and 4 bases lay outside the gene matches. The CDR3 is 14 residues long. Germline loops: CDR1 MNHNY, CDR2 SVGAGI (reference sequence).

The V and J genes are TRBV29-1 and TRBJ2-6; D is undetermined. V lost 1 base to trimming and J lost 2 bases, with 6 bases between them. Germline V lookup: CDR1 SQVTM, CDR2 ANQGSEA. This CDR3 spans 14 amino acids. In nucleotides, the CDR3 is TGCAGCGTTGAAGTGGCAGCTGGGGCCAACGTCCTGACTTTC. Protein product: CSVEVAAGANVLTF.

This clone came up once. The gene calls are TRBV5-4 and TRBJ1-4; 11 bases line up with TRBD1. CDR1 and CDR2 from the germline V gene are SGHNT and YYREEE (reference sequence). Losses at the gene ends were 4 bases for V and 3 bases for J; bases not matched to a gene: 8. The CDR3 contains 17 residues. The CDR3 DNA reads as TGTGCCAGCAGCACCACAGGACAGGGGGCGCCTAATGAAAAACTGTTTTTT. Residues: CASSTTGQGAPNEKLFF.

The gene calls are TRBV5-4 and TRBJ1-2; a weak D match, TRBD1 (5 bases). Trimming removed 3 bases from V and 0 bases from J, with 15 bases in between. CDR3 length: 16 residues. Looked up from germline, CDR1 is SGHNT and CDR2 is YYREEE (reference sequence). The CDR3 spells CASSWGMGRANYGYTF. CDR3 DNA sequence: TGTGCCAGCAGCTGGGGCATGGGGCGAGCTAACTATGGCTACACCTTC.

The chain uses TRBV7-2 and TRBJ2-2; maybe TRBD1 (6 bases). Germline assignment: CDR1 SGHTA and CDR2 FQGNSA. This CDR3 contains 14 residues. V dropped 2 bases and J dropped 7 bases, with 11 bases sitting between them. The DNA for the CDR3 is TGTGCCAGCAGCTTAACAGGGTGGGGCGGGGAGCTGTTTTTT. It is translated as CASSLTGWGGELFF.